The clone carrying this TCR beta chain has more than one count but fewer than ten. This entry comes from a study of T cell changes during pregnancy in multiple sclerosis. Some clones are missing from TCRdb's copy, which holds only in-frame ones; the method was immunoSEQ multiplex PCR. Of roughly 69,000 clones listed, 90% to 95% were seen once; the top ten hold roughly 0.29%. This CDR3 region has 13 residues. V dropped 1 base and J dropped 2 bases, with 5 bases sitting between them. Per the germline V gene, CDR1 is SEHNR and CDR2 is FQNEAQ (reference sequence). This TCR came from a female donor in good health, enrolled as a control in a pregnancy study. J is TRBJ1-1 and V is TRBV7-9; D ambiguous. The sequences come from CD4+ T cells from peripheral blood mononuclear cells, collected in the third trimester of pregnancy. The CDR3 reads CASSLESNTEAFF. In DNA form, the CDR3 reads TGTGCCAGCAGCTTAGAGAGCAACACTGAAGCTTTCTTT.